This T cell receptor (beta chain) was obtained from a study of shared clonotypes between healthy human individuals. Study-wide findings and caveats: Roughly 5% of naive CD4 clonotypes were shared across a handful of donors. Non-shared clonotypes showed lower generation probabilities than clonotypes common to all four donors. Naive subsets, compared against memory subsets, generally had larger estimated richness values.

It was CD45RO-negative cells, positively selected for CCR7, that made up naive CD8 cells, with terminally differentiated effector memory CD45RA+ cells excluded. On this clone itself: Antigen specificity is unknown.

In the original analysis: In the immunoSEQ data, sequences were junction-only and lacked quality scores, so filtering differed. Profiling relied on immunoSEQ multiplex PCR, and the TCRdb table lists in-frame clones only, not all of them. V and J calls and clone size are given by that table; D and trimming were obtained from the DNA. This repertoire shows roughly 2,000,000 clones, 80% to 95% found once; its top ten account for approximately 1.6%. Trimming took 3 bases from V and 5 from J, leaving 11 bases between them. Per germline, CDR1 SEHNR and CDR2 FQNEAQ (reference sequence). This CDR3 spans 14 amino acids.

The chain combines TRBV7-9 with TRBJ2-1; weak D call: TRBD1 (7 bases). Sequencing used naive CD8+ T cells from PBMCs. The TCR originated in a man younger than 35 in good health. Some clones in this sample may be carry-over from other donors' samples. CDR3 nucleotide sequence: TGTGCCAGCAGCTTCGGCAGGGGGGACAATGAGCAGTTCTTC. Translating it yields CASSFGRGDNEQFF. Full variable domain (remainder filled in from reference TRBV7-9 and TRBJ2-1): DTGVSQNPRHKITKRGQNVTFRCDPISEHNRLYWYRQTLGQGPEFLTYFQNEAQLEKSRLLSDRFSAERPKGSFSTLEIQRTEQGDSAMYLCASSFGRGDNEQFFGPGTRLTVL.